A selection of T cell receptor beta chains follows, all from one sample in a study of regulatory T cells in long-lasting Graves disease. TCRdb reprocessed the multiplex PCR reads via MiXCR and lists one record per CDR3 protein. The sample lists 300,000 to 450,000 distinct CDR3 sequences; 15% were seen once. The material sequenced was peripheral blood mononuclear cells (PBMCs), taken at new diagnosis, from a patient treated with antithyroid drugs. The receptors were sampled from a female donor with Graves disease. The CDR3 runs from the conserved cysteine through the conserved F or W. Fields, in order: D gene, J gene, clone size, V gene, CDR3 protein, CDR3 DNA. D genes are given only for firm matches. Clone sizes are given selectively: once, few, many, or a class where the clone is expanded.

D gene: .
J gene: TRBJ1-5
clone size: .
V gene: TRBV19
CDR3 protein: CASSLETGSQPQHF
CDR3 DNA: TGTGCCAGTAGTCTAGAAACAGGATCTCAGCCCCAGCATTTT

D gene: TRBD1
J gene: TRBJ1-2
clone size: many
V gene: TRBV12-3/TRBV12-4
CDR3 protein: CASSVIKRDRTYGYTF
CDR3 DNA: TGTGCCAGCAGTGTAATAAAGAGGGACAGGACATATGGCTACACCTTC

D gene: .
J gene: TRBJ2-2
clone size: many
V gene: TRBV2
CDR3 protein: CASSTWDNAEGGNTGELFF
CDR3 DNA: TGTGCCAGCAGCACGTGGGACAACGCCGAGGGAGGGAACACCGGGGAGCTGTTTTTT

D gene: .
J gene: TRBJ2-1
clone size: many
V gene: TRBV13
CDR3 protein: CASSRVGYNEQFF
CDR3 DNA: TGTGCCAGCAGCCGAGTTGGCTACAATGAGCAGTTCTTC

D gene: .
J gene: TRBJ1-5
clone size: many
V gene: TRBV12-3/TRBV12-4
CDR3 protein: CASSPGAVQGLNQPQHF
CDR3 DNA: TGTGCCAGCAGTCCCGGGGCGGTGCAGGGCTTAAATCAGCCCCAGCATTTT

D gene: .
J gene: TRBJ2-7
clone size: many
V gene: TRBV12-3/TRBV12-4
CDR3 protein: CASSPFGYEQYF
CDR3 DNA: TGTGCCAGCAGTCCTTTTGGGTACGAGCAGTACTTC

D gene: TRBD1
J gene: TRBJ2-1
clone size: .
V gene: TRBV30
CDR3 protein: CAWSGTVAEQFF
CDR3 DNA: TGTGCCTGGAGCGGGACAGTTGCTGAGCAGTTCTTC

D gene: .
J gene: TRBJ2-3
clone size: many
V gene: TRBV2
CDR3 protein: CASLVLAGTDTQYF
CDR3 DNA: TGTGCCAGCCTAGTACTAGCCGGCACAGATACGCAGTATTTT

D gene: .
J gene: TRBJ2-2
clone size: .
V gene: TRBV19
CDR3 protein: CASSILSVAGELFF
CDR3 DNA: TGTGCCAGTAGTATTCTTTCGGTGGCCGGGGAGCTGTTTTTT

D gene: TRBD1
J gene: TRBJ1-6
clone size: few
V gene: TRBV6-1
CDR3 protein: CASDSGTGYNSPLHF
CDR3 DNA: TGTGCCAGCGATTCCGGGACAGGCTATAATTCACCCCTCCACTTT

D gene: TRBD1
J gene: TRBJ1-1
clone size: few
V gene: TRBV19
CDR3 protein: CASSNTGVYTEAFF
CDR3 DNA: TGTGCCAGTTCTAACACAGGGGTGTACACTGAAGCTTTCTTT

D gene: TRBD1
J gene: TRBJ1-2
clone size: .
V gene: TRBV11-1
CDR3 protein: CASSLGLQGHGYTF
CDR3 DNA: TGTGCCAGCAGCTTAGGGTTACAGGGGCATGGCTACACCTTC

D gene: TRBD2
J gene: TRBJ2-1
clone size: many
V gene: TRBV29-1
CDR3 protein: CSVVASGRSREQFF
CDR3 DNA: TGCAGCGTAGTTGCTAGCGGGAGGTCCCGTGAGCAGTTCTTC

D gene: TRBD1
J gene: TRBJ2-7
clone size: many
V gene: TRBV6-5
CDR3 protein: CASSYDGTAFYEQYF
CDR3 DNA: TGTGCCAGCAGTTACGACGGGACAGCATTCTACGAGCAGTACTTC

D gene: TRBD1
J gene: TRBJ1-6
clone size: many
V gene: TRBV6-1
CDR3 protein: CASRTGQRNNSPLHF
CDR3 DNA: TGTGCCAGCAGAACGGGACAGCGAAATAATTCACCCCTCCACTTT

D gene: .
J gene: TRBJ1-2
clone size: many
V gene: TRBV12-3/TRBV12-4
CDR3 protein: CASIGPTTSGYTF
CDR3 DNA: TGTGCCAGCATCGGGCCTACAACTAGTGGCTACACCTTC

D gene: TRBD2
J gene: TRBJ2-3
clone size: many
V gene: TRBV24-1
CDR3 protein: CATSGEGDTQYF
CDR3 DNA: TGTGCCACCTCGGGGGAGGGGGATACGCAGTATTTT

D gene: TRBD1
J gene: TRBJ1-5
clone size: many
V gene: TRBV7-2
CDR3 protein: CASSSTTGVGQPQHF
CDR3 DNA: TGTGCCAGCAGCTCCACGACAGGGGTGGGACAGCCCCAGCATTTT

D gene: TRBD2
J gene: TRBJ2-7
clone size: few
V gene: TRBV5-1
CDR3 protein: CASSLGTASGTYEQYF
CDR3 DNA: TGCGCCAGCAGCTTGGGGACGGCTAGCGGGACTTACGAGCAGTACTTC

D gene: TRBD1
J gene: TRBJ2-7
clone size: .
V gene: TRBV9
CDR3 protein: CASSVEGTANFYEQYF
CDR3 DNA: TGTGCCAGCAGCGTAGAAGGGACAGCTAATTTCTACGAGCAGTACTTC

D gene: TRBD1
J gene: TRBJ1-6
clone size: many
V gene: TRBV10-3
CDR3 protein: CAISESTGQNSPLHF
CDR3 DNA: TGTGCCATCAGTGAGTCCACGGGACAGAATTCACCCCTCCACTTT

D gene: TRBD1
J gene: TRBJ1-2
clone size: many
V gene: TRBV29-1
CDR3 protein: CSVAQGDYGYTF
CDR3 DNA: TGCAGCGTTGCGCAGGGGGATTATGGCTACACCTTC

D gene: TRBD1
J gene: TRBJ1-2
clone size: many
V gene: TRBV27
CDR3 protein: CASSRTGLDGYTF
CDR3 DNA: TGTGCCAGCAGCAGGACAGGGCTGGATGGCTACACCTTC

D gene: .
J gene: TRBJ2-2
clone size: many
V gene: TRBV19
CDR3 protein: CASSIFTANTGELFF
CDR3 DNA: TGTGCCAGTAGTATATTTACAGCGAACACCGGGGAGCTGTTTTTT

D gene: .
J gene: TRBJ1-1
clone size: many
V gene: TRBV27
CDR3 protein: CASSPLVEALNTEAFF
CDR3 DNA: TGTGCCAGCAGTCCACTGGTTGAGGCTTTGAACACTGAAGCTTTCTTT

D gene: .
J gene: TRBJ1-5
clone size: many
V gene: TRBV2
CDR3 protein: CASSVSGGVSNQPQHF
CDR3 DNA: TGTGCCAGCAGTGTTTCCGGAGGGGTGAGCAATCAGCCCCAGCATTTT

D gene: .
J gene: TRBJ1-5
clone size: many
V gene: TRBV12-3/TRBV12-4
CDR3 protein: CASSLGRGNQPQHF
CDR3 DNA: TGTGCCAGCAGCTTAGGGCGGGGGAATCAGCCCCAGCATTTT

D gene: TRBD1
J gene: TRBJ2-7
clone size: many
V gene: TRBV20-1
CDR3 protein: CSARPGTGVGEQYF
CDR3 DNA: TGCAGTGCTAGGCCCGGGACAGGGGTAGGCGAGCAGTACTTC

D gene: TRBD1
J gene: TRBJ1-1
clone size: many
V gene: TRBV30
CDR3 protein: CAWSQGQINTEAFF
CDR3 DNA: TGTGCCTGGAGCCAGGGACAGATAAACACTGAAGCTTTCTTT

D gene: .
J gene: TRBJ1-2
clone size: .
V gene: TRBV10-3
CDR3 protein: CAISESGQTYGYTF
CDR3 DNA: TGTGCCATCAGTGAGTCAGGTCAGACCTATGGCTACACCTTC

D gene: TRBD2
J gene: TRBJ2-7
clone size: .
V gene: TRBV6-1
CDR3 protein: CASSDPPFSGIGEQYF
CDR3 DNA: TGTGCCAGCAGTGACCCCCCTTTTAGCGGGATCGGCGAGCAGTACTTC

D gene: .
J gene: TRBJ1-1
clone size: many
V gene: TRBV6-2/TRBV6-3
CDR3 protein: CASSEADGGTEAFF
CDR3 DNA: TGTGCCAGCAGTGAAGCGGACGGGGGCACTGAAGCTTTCTTT

D gene: .
J gene: TRBJ1-1
clone size: many
V gene: TRBV18
CDR3 protein: CASSPPSGGTEAFF
CDR3 DNA: TGTGCCAGCTCACCACCTTCGGGGGGCACTGAAGCTTTCTTT

D gene: .
J gene: TRBJ2-2
clone size: many
V gene: TRBV20-1
CDR3 protein: CSARGFSAGPNTGELFF
CDR3 DNA: TGCAGTGCTAGAGGGTTTTCGGCGGGTCCGAACACCGGGGAGCTGTTTTTT

D gene: TRBD1
J gene: TRBJ2-1
clone size: many
V gene: TRBV3-1
CDR3 protein: CASSPHLGQGAGNEQFF
CDR3 DNA: TGTGCCAGCAGCCCCCACCTAGGACAGGGGGCAGGAAATGAGCAGTTCTTC

D gene: .
J gene: TRBJ2-1
clone size: .
V gene: TRBV6-1
CDR3 protein: CASSRSGPATFYNEQFF
CDR3 DNA: TGTGCCAGCAGTCGCTCTGGGCCGGCCACCTTTTACAATGAGCAGTTCTTC